Reported below is one TCR beta chain. Its antigen is unknown. These data come from a study of T cell responses to AZD1222 COVID-19 vaccine. Assay used: immunoSEQ multiplex PCR; TCRdb lists only in-frame clones, some missing. The profile covers over 55,000 clones, with about four fifths appearing a single time and roughly 6.5% taken by the ten largest. Pooling covered second doses at about 4 or about 12 weeks. Whole-study findings and limits: Donors were chiefly white British, with a greater number of females, and clonal diversity was perhaps underestimated. CD4 TCRs associated with vaccination spanned spike, dominating at 160-218 and 743-854. Baseline serostatus was positive in only six or seven AZD1222 recipients.

Sequenced material: peripheral blood, taken 28 days after the second AZD1222 dose. This clonotype was obtained from an adult who received the AZD1222 COVID-19 vaccine.

As DNA, the CDR3 is TGTGCCAGCAGAGCAGGGGTTAGTAATTCACCCCTCCACTTT. Translating it yields CASRAGVSNSPLHF. The chain couples TRBV2 to TRBJ1-6; TRBD1 might be the D (6 bases). Germline lookup yields CDR1 SNHLY and CDR2 FYNNEI. V lost 6 bases, J lost 6 bases, and 12 bases lay in between. This CDR3 is 14 amino acids long.